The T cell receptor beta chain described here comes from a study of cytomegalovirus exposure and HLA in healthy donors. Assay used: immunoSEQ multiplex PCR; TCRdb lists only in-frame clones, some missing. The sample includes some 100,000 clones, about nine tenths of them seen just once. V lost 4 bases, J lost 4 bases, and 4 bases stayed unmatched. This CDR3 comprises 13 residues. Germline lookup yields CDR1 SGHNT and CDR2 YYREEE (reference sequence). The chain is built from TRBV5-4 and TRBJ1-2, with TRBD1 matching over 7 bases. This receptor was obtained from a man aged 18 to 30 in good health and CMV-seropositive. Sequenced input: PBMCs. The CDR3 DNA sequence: TGTGCCAGCAGCGTCGGGACAGTCTATGGCTACACCTTC. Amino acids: CASSVGTVYGYTF.